This TCR beta chain comes out of a study of T cell repertoires in cytomegalovirus infection. CDR3 length equals 12 residues. Trimming took 6 bases from V and 3 from J, leaving 12 bases between them. The germline CDR1 and CDR2 sequences are DFQATT and SNEGSKA (reference sequence). MiXCR was run by TCRdb on the reads, yielding one entry per CDR3 protein. The data hold around 570,000 distinct CDR3 sequences, with 35% to 50% observed a single time. About this clonotype itself: Its specificity is unknown.

The TCR sequence derives from a human donor in good health (CMV status not recorded). Some clones in this sample may be carry-over from other donors' samples. The chain couples TRBV20-1 to TRBJ2-7; D not certain. Sample: cultured PBMCs, taken from culture after CMV antigen stimulation. The CDR3 is CSAQTGLYEQYF. The CDR3 nucleotides are TGCAGTGCCCAGACGGGCCTCTACGAGCAGTACTTC.